The rows below give T cell receptor beta chains drawn from one sample of a study of shared clonotypes between healthy human individuals. Produced via immunoSEQ multiplex PCR; TCRdb's table is partial and in-frame only. This sample yields about 680,000 clones, of which 90% to 95% are seen a single time; about 24% belongs to the top ten. Sequencing was performed on naive CD8+ T cells sorted from blood. The source is a man aged 25-40 years in good health. CDR3s include the opening cysteine and the closing phenylalanine or tryptophan. A D gene is named only where the DNA matches it firmly. Rows may omit the clone size; those that give it use once, few, many or a size class.

j_gene | v_gene | abundance | d_gene | CDR3aa | CDR3nt
TRBJ2-7 | TRBV7-9 | - | - | CASSSGLTSSYEQYF | TGTGCCAGCAGCTCCGGACTAACAAGCTCCTACGAGCAGTACTTC
TRBJ2-7 | TRBV6-5 | - | TRBD2 | CASSLAGVYEQYF | TGTGCCAGCAGCCTTGCGGGAGTCTACGAGCAGTACTTC
TRBJ2-7 | TRBV29-1 | few | TRBD1 | CSVAGTGFDEQYF | TGCAGCGTTGCCGGGACAGGGTTCGACGAGCAGTACTTC
TRBJ1-5 | TRBV19 | few | - | CASIRGTYGNQPQHF | TGTGCCAGTATCCGGGGTACATATGGCAATCAGCCCCAGCATTTT
TRBJ1-1 | TRBV7-9 | - | TRBD1 | CASSPRTGWNTEAFF | TGTGCCAGCAGCCCACGGACAGGGTGGAACACTGAAGCTTTCTTT
TRBJ2-1 | TRBV28 | - | TRBD2 | CASSSRLASSYNEQFF | TGTGCCAGCAGTTCTCGACTAGCGAGCTCCTACAATGAGCAGTTCTTC
TRBJ1-4 | TRBV13 | - | TRBD1 | CASSSSGTDNEKLFF | TGTGCCAGCAGCTCATCCGGGACAGATAATGAAAAACTGTTTTTT
TRBJ1-1 | TRBV5-1 | - | - | CASSTGPTEAFF | TGCGCCAGCAGCACGGGCCCCACTGAAGCTTTCTTT
TRBJ1-5 | TRBV18 | - | - | CASSASGGQGNQPQHF | TGTGCCAGCTCCGCCAGTGGGGGGCAAGGCAATCAGCCCCAGCATTTT
TRBJ2-7 | TRBV4-1 | - | TRBD2 | CASSQGSSGIGYEQYF | TGCGCCAGCAGCCAAGGGAGTAGCGGGATTGGGTACGAGCAGTACTTC
TRBJ2-5 | TRBV7-2 | - | TRBD2 | CASTPGLLEETQYF | TGTGCCAGTACCCCGGGACTACTTGAAGAGACCCAGTACTTC
TRBJ2-7 | TRBV29-1 | - | TRBD1 | CSAMDREDEQYF | TGCAGCGCCATGGACAGGGAGGACGAGCAGTACTTC
TRBJ2-2 | TRBV7-9 | - | - | CASSLTANTGELFF | TGTGCCAGCAGCTTAACAGCGAACACCGGGGAGCTGTTTTTT
TRBJ1-2 | TRBV27 | - | - | CASSYSSGNPYGYTF | TGTGCCAGCAGTTATAGTTCGGGGAATCCATATGGCTACACCTTC
TRBJ2-7 | TRBV18 | - | TRBD1 | CASSHLSPRTGGYEQYF | TGTGCCAGCTCACACCTATCTCCGCGGACAGGGGGGTACGAGCAGTACTTC
TRBJ2-5 | TRBV5-4 | - | - | CASSLGAPQLGFQYF | TGTGCCAGCAGCTTGGGTGCCCCCCAGCTAGGTTTCCAGTACTTC
TRBJ2-1 | TRBV4-1 | - | - | CASSHLPARDEQFF | TGCGCCAGCAGCCATCTCCCTGCTAGGGATGAGCAGTTCTTC
TRBJ2-7 | TRBV5-5 | - | TRBD2 | CASSPVKGTSGNSYEQYF | TGTGCCAGCAGCCCAGTTAAGGGGACTAGCGGCAACTCCTACGAGCAGTACTTC
TRBJ2-1 | TRBV15 | once | - | CATSGLAQGYNEQFF | TGTGCCACCAGCGGACTCGCACAGGGATACAATGAGCAGTTCTTC
TRBJ2-1 | TRBV10-3 | - | TRBD2 | CAALGLAGIPNEQFF | TGTGCCGCCCTAGGGCTAGCGGGAATCCCCAATGAGCAGTTCTTC
TRBJ2-5 | TRBV6-1 | - | - | CASSLIQWGQETQYF | TGTGCCAGCAGTCTAATTCAATGGGGGCAAGAGACCCAGTACTTC
TRBJ2-7 | TRBV19 | once | - | CASSIGGGEQYF | TGTGCCAGTAGTATAGGGGGCGGGGAGCAGTACTTC
TRBJ2-7 | TRBV7-9 | - | TRBD2 | CASSPGTSRYEQYF | TGTGCCAGCAGCCCTGGGACTAGCAGATACGAGCAGTACTTC
TRBJ2-2 | TRBV7-9 | - | - | CASSSSPGTPGTGELFF | TGTGCCAGCAGCTCCTCTCCCGGGACCCCGGGCACCGGGGAGCTGTTTTTT
TRBJ2-7 | TRBV27 | - | - | CASSFLPPGVADEQYF | TGTGCCAGCAGTTTCCTCCCCCCCGGGGTAGCGGACGAGCAGTACTTC
TRBJ2-1 | TRBV5-1 | - | - | CASSLKYNEQFF | TGCGCCAGCAGCTTGAAGTACAATGAGCAGTTCTTC
TRBJ1-1 | TRBV10-1 | - | - | CASSEYLGTEAFF | TGCGCCAGCAGTGAGTATCTAGGGACTGAAGCTTTCTTT